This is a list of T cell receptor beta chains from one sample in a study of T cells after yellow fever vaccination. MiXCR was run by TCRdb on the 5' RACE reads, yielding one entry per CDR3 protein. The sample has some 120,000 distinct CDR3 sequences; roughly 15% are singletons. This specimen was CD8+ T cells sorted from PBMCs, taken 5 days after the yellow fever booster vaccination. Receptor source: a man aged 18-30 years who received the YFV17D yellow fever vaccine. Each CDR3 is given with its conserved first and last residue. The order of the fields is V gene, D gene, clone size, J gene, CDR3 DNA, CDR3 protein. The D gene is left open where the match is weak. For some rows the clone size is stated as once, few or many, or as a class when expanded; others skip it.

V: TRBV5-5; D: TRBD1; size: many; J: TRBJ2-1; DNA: TGTGCCAGCAGCTCAGCCCGGACAGGGTACAATGAGCAGTTCTTC; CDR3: CASSSARTGYNEQFF
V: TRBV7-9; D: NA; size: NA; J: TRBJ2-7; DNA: TGTGCCAGCAGCTTAGGGGGATTTAGCCGGGGCTACGAGCAGTACTTC; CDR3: CASSLGGFSRGYEQYF
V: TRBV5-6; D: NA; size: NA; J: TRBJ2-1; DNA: TGTGCCAGCAGCTCAGGGAGTACAGCAGAGCAGTTCTTC; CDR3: CASSSGSTAEQFF
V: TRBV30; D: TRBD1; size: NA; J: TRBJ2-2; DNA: TGTGCCTGGCGGGACAGGGCGAACACCGGGGAGCTGTTTTTT; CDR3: CAWRDRANTGELFF
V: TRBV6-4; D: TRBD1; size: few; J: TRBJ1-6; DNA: TGTGCCAGCAGTCTACGTGACAGGGATAATTCACCCCTCCACTTT; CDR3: CASSLRDRDNSPLHF
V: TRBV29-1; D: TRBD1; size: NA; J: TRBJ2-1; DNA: TGCAGCGTTGAGGGGACAGGGGTTTACAATGAGCAGTTCTTC; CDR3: CSVEGTGVYNEQFF
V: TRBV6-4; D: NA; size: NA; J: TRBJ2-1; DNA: TGTGCCAGCAGTTACCCCTCCCGGGAGAAAGCCGGTGAGCAGTTCTTC; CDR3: CASSYPSREKAGEQFF
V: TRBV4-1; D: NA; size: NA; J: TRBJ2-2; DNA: TGCGCCAGCAGCCAAGGGGCTTCGAACACCGGGGAGCTGTTTTTT; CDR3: CASSQGASNTGELFF
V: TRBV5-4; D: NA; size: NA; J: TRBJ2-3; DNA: TGTGCCAGCAGCTTCCGTGGGGGGTACGATACGCAGTATTTT; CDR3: CASSFRGGYDTQYF
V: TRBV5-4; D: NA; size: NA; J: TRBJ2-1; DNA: TGTGCCAGCAGCTCTGCTAGGGATGAGCAGTTCTTC; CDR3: CASSSARDEQFF
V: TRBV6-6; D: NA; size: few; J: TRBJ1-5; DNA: TGTGCCAGCAGTTACTCTGCGCTCTCTCAGCCCCAGCATTTT; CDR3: CASSYSALSQPQHF
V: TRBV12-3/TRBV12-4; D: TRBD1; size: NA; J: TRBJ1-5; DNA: TGTGCCAGCAGCTACCAAATCCGGGACAGGGGGCTTTATCAGCCCCAGCATTTT; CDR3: CASSYQIRDRGLYQPQHF
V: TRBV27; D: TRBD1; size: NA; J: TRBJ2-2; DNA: TGTGCCAGCAGTTTAGAAACAGGGGTAGAGACCGGGGAGCTGTTTTTT; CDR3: CASSLETGVETGELFF
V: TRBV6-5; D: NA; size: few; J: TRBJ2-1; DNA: TGTGCCAGCAGTATGGGACACCCCTCCAATGAGCAGTTCTTC; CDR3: CASSMGHPSNEQFF
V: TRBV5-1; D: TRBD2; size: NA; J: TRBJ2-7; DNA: TGCGCCAGCAGCTGGACTAGCGGGGGGAACTACGAGCAGTACTTC; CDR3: CASSWTSGGNYEQYF
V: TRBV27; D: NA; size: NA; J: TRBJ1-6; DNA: TGTGCCAGCAGTTTATCAAGCGGTTCACCCCTCCACTTT; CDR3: CASSLSSGSPLHF
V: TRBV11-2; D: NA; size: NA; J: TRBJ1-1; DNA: TGTGCCAGCAGCTTCAAGGGGAACACTGAAGCTTTCTTT; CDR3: CASSFKGNTEAFF
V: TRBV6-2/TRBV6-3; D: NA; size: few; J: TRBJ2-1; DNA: TGTGCCAGCAACGCGAGGCAACAGGTGTACAATGAGCAGTTCTTC; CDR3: CASNARQQVYNEQFF
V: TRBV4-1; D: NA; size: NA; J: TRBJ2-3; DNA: TGCGCCAGCAGCCCCTGGGCAGGGGCTAGCACAGATACGCAGTATTTT; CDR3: CASSPWAGASTDTQYF
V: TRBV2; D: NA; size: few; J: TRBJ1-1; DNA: TGTGCCAGCAGCGAGGTGGCCTACACTGAAGCTTTCTTT; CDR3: CASSEVAYTEAFF
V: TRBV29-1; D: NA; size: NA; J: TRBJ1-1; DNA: TGCAGCGTTGTGCCGGGGAACGCTGAAGCTTTCTTT; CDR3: CSVVPGNAEAFF
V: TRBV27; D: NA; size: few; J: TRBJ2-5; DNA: TGTGCCAGCAGGCAGGGGGAGACCCAGTACTTC; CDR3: CASRQGETQYF
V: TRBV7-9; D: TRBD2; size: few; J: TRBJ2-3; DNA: TGTGCCAGCAGCTTAGCGTCGGCGGGGGCAGATACGCAGTATTTT; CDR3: CASSLASAGADTQYF
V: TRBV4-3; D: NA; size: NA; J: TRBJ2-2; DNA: TGCGCCAGCAGCCAGCACAACACCGGGGAGCTGTTTTTT; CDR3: CASSQHNTGELFF
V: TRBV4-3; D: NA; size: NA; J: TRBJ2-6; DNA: TGCGCCAGCAGCCAAGGGATCTCTGGGGCCAACGTCCTGACTTTC; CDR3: CASSQGISGANVLTF
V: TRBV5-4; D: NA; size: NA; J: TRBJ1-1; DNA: TGTGCCAGCAGCTTGGACGGAGGGCGCACTGAAGCTTTCTTT; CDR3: CASSLDGGRTEAFF
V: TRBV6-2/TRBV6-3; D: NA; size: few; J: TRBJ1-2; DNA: TGTGCCAGCAGTTATCCCGACTATGGCTACACCTTC; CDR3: CASSYPDYGYTF
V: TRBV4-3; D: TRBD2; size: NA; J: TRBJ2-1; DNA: TGCGCCAGCAGCCATCGTGGAAGCGGGGTCCCCCCGGAGGAGCAGTTCTTC; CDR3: CASSHRGSGVPPEEQFF
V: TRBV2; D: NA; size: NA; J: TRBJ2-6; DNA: TGTGCCAGCAATGCTGGGGCCAACGTCCTGACTTTC; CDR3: CASNAGANVLTF
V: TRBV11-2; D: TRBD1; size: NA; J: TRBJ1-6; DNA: TGTGCCAGCAGCGGGACAGTAAGCTCCTATAATTCACCCCTCCACTTT; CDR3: CASSGTVSSYNSPLHF
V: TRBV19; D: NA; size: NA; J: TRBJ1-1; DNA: TGTGCCAGTAGTACCTTCGGGAACACTGAAGCTTTCTTT; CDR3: CASSTFGNTEAFF
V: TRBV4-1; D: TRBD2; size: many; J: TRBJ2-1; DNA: TGCGCCAGCAGCCCGCTCGAGCGGGGCAACAATGAGCAGTTCTTC; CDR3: CASSPLERGNNEQFF
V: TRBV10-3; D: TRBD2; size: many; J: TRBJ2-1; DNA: TGTGCCATCAGTGCGGGGACTAGCGAGGTCACGGAGCAGTTCTTC; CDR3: CAISAGTSEVTEQFF
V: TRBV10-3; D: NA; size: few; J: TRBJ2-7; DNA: TGTGCCATCAGGGGGGGCGTTGGGTCCTACGAGCAGTACTTC; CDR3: CAIRGGVGSYEQYF
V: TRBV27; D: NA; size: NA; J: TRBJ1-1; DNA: TGTGCCAGCAGTTTATCCCTTCAGGACAGAAACACTGAAGCTTTCTTT; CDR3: CASSLSLQDRNTEAFF
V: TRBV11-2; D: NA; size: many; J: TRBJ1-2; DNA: TGTGCCAGCAGCTTAGGAGGCTATGGCTACACCTTC; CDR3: CASSLGGYGYTF
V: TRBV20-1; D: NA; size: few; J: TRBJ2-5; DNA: TGCAGTGCTAGAGATGGTATGGGAGAGACCCAGTACTTC; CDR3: CSARDGMGETQYF
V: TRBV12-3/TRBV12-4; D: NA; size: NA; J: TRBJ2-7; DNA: TGTGCCAGCACTCTAGGGTTGGGGATCTACGAGCAGTACTTC; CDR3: CASTLGLGIYEQYF
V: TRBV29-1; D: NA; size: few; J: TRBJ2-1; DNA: TGCAGCGCCCAAGGACAGAAGCTTGATGAGCAGTTCTTC; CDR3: CSAQGQKLDEQFF
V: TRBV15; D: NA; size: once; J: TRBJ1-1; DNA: TGTGCCACCAGCAGAGATGGTACTGAAGCTTTCTTT; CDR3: CATSRDGTEAFF
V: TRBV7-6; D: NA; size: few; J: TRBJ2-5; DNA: TGTGCCAGCAGCTTCCTTGACAGCCAAGAGACCCAGTACTTC; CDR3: CASSFLDSQETQYF
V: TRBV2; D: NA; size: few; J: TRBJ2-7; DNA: TGTGCCAGCACCCCCCAGGACAGGGAGGGATACGAGCAGTACTTC; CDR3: CASTPQDREGYEQYF
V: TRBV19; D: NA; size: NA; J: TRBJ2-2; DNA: TGTGCCAGTAGGTACAAGCAGAACACCGGGGAGCTGTTTTTT; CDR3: CASRYKQNTGELFF
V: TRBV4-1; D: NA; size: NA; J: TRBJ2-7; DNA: TGCGCCAGCAGCCAAGATCGGGAACGTGCCTCCTACGAGCAGTACTTC; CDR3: CASSQDRERASYEQYF
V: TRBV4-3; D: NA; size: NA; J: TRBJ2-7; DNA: TGCGCCAGCAGCCCGGCTGGAGGGTACGAGCAGTACTTC; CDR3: CASSPAGGYEQYF
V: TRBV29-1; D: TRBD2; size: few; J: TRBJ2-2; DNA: TGCAGCGTGGCAAAGCGGGGGGGCCACGCCGGGGAGCTGTTTTTT; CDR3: CSVAKRGGHAGELFF
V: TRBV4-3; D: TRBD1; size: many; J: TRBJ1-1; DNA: TGCGCCAGCAGCCCGGACAGGGGAAAACCTGAAGCTTTCTTT; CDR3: CASSPDRGKPEAFF
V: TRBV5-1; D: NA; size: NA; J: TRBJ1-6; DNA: TGCGCCAGCAGCCCGCGCGCAGGGGTCAATTCACCCCTCCACTTT; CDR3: CASSPRAGVNSPLHF
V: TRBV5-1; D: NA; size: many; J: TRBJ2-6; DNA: TGCGCCAGCAGCTTGGGGACAGCTCCTGGGGCCAACGTCCTGACTTTC; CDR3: CASSLGTAPGANVLTF
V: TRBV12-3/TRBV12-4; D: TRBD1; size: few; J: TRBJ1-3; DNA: TGTGCCAGCAGTATAGACGTACAACAGGGGAGCGGTGGGGACACCATATATTTT; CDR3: CASSIDVQQGSGGDTIYF